This T cell receptor (beta chain) was captured by sequencing in a study of blood T cells in healthy people across ages. V dropped 6 bases and J dropped 2 bases, with 11 bases sitting between them. Germline CDR1 reads MNHEY; CDR2 reads SVGAGI. The CDR3 is made up of 13 amino acids. This clonotype was picked up a small number of times. PCR was performed a second time for roughly 7 to 12 cycles using a sample-barcoded 5' primer and a J-beta primer mix. MiXCR was run by TCRdb on the 5' RACE reads, yielding one entry per CDR3 protein. Here the sample spans approximately 2,000,000 distinct CDR3 sequences, 30% to 40% being singletons.

J is TRBJ2-7 and V is TRBV6-5; D is ambiguous. The sequence was collected from a human donor in good health. Specimen: blood. This chain's CDR3 is CASRRREPYEQYF. The CDR3 DNA sequence: TGTGCCAGCAGGCGCCGAGAGCCCTACGAGCAGTACTTC.